This passage covers 20 T cell receptor beta chains from one sample sequenced in a study of cytomegalovirus exposure and HLA in healthy donors. PCR used 60 Vbeta primers and 13 Jbeta primers. Assay: immunoSEQ multiplex PCR; the TCRdb copy retains only in-frame clones and omits some. Of 150,000 or so clones in the sample, roughly three quarters were seen once. The sequenced material came from PBMCs. The receptors originated from a woman aged 45-60 years in good health and CMV-seropositive.

The rearrangement joins TRBV5-1 to TRBJ2-5, with 11 bases lining up with TRBD1. The CDR3 has 15 amino acids. V lost 6 bases, J lost 5 bases, and 9 bases stayed unmatched. The germline V gene has CDR1 SGHRS and CDR2 YFSETQ. This chain's CDR3 is CASTPRTGGAETQYF. For the CDR3, the DNA is TGCGCCAGCACTCCCCGGACAGGGGGCGCGGAGACCCAGTACTTC.

This sequence joins TRBV27 and TRBJ1-1; TRBD1 agrees at 7 bases. Germline CDR1 MNHEY, CDR2 SMNVEV (reference sequence). This CDR3 comprises 13 residues. J lost 0 bases, V lost 10 bases, and 5 bases had no gene match. The CDR3: CATLTGLNTEAFF. DNA of the CDR3: TGTGCCACCTTGACAGGGTTGAACACTGAAGCTTTCTTT.

The chain uses TRBV6-5 and TRBJ2-7, with D unclear. This CDR3 has 11 amino acids. CDR1 and CDR2 (germline): MNHEY, SVGAGI. Trimming removed 2 bases at V and 7 bases at J, with 6 bases between. CDR3 protein: CASSYGQEQYF. The CDR3 nucleotides are TGTGCCAGCAGTTACGGGCAGGAGCAGTACTTC.

The CDR3 protein is CARTGLGEKLFF. In nucleotides, the CDR3 is TGTGCCAGGACAGGACTCGGGGAAAAACTGTTTTTT. The rearrangement links TRBV19 to TRBJ1-4, with a weak D call TRBD1 (6 bases). Germline CDR1 reads LNHDA; CDR2 reads SQIVND (reference sequence). Trimming shortened V by 9 bases and J by 8 bases, and 13 bases separated the two germline ends. The CDR3 is made up of 12 amino acids.

This clone was observed a handful of times. The chain recombines TRBV7-2 with TRBJ1-5, with 11 bases matching TRBD1. The germline CDR1 and CDR2 sequences are SGHTA and FQGNSA. The CDR3 extends over 15 amino acids. Losses at the gene ends were 4 bases for V and 6 bases for J; bases not matched to a gene: 5. CDR3 sequence (DNA): TGTGCCAGCAGCTGGACAGGGGGCGCGGGTCAGCCCCAGCATTTT. Amino acid sequence: CASSWTGGAGQPQHF.

The J gene is TRBJ1-2, the V gene TRBV7-2; the match to TRBD1 covers 12 bases. The germline CDR1 and CDR2 sequences are SGHTA and FQGNSA. This CDR3 has 14 residues. V shed 5 bases, J shed 10 bases, and the junction held 8 bases outside the gene matches. The CDR3 DNA follows: TGTGCCAGCAGCCCCGGGACAGGGGGCTTGGTCTACACCTTC. It specifies CASSPGTGGLVYTF.

This chain joins TRBV27 and TRBJ1-2, with D perhaps matching TRBD1 (5 bases). The CDR3 totals 16 residues. Germline V gives CDR1 MNHEY, CDR2 SMNVEV (reference sequence). V was clipped by 4 bases and J by 1 base, with 16 bases between them. The CDR3 spells CASSSPGDLHNYGYTF. The CDR3 nucleotides are TGTGCCAGCAGTTCCCCCGGGGACTTACATAACTATGGCTACACCTTC.

The chain employs TRBV19 and TRBJ1-2; 8 bases are shared with TRBD1. The V segment lost 4 bases and the J segment 3 bases; nucleotides outside the gene matches: 7. CDR3 length: 15 residues. Germline values: CDR1 LNHDA, CDR2 SQIVND (reference sequence). The CDR3 region is CASSTVGQGDYGYTF. In nucleotides, the CDR3 is TGTGCCAGTAGTACCGTCGGACAGGGTGACTATGGCTACACCTTC.

On this clone: At one end, the junction sequence differs from germline, possibly due to a read error. The V and J genes are TRBV30 and TRBJ2-6; maybe TRBD1 (5 bases). Germline loops: CDR1 GTSNPN, CDR2 SVGIG (reference sequence). The length of the CDR3 is 17 residues. CDR3 nucleotides: TGTGCCTGGAGTATAGGGCAGGGCTACTCTGGGGCCAACGGCCTGACTTTC. Translating it yields CAWSIGQGYSGANGLTF.

The sample holds a few counts of this clone. Written as DNA, the CDR3 is TGTGCCTGGCGACAGGGGGGAGCCTACAATGAGCAGTTCTTC. Residues: CAWRQGGAYNEQFF. The chain is built from TRBV30 and TRBJ2-1; 9 bases are shared with TRBD1. Germline lookup yields CDR1 GTSNPN and CDR2 SVGIG (reference sequence). The CDR3 consists of 14 residues. V was clipped by 5 bases and J by 2 bases; unmatched bases: 4.

This sequence joins TRBV7-9 and TRBJ1-6; D is possibly TRBD1 (5 bases). Per germline, CDR1 SEHNR and CDR2 FQNEAQ (reference sequence). This CDR3 has 15 amino acids. With 1 base removed from V and 6 bases from J, the gap between germline ends came to 10 bases. CDR3 sequence (DNA): TGTGCCAGCAGCTTAGGGCAGGGTAGTAATTCACCCCTCCACTTT. This encodes CASSLGQGSNSPLHF. The full variable domain, its missing parts supplied by reference TRBV7-9 and TRBJ1-6, is DTGVSQNPRHKITKRGQNVTFRCDPISEHNRLYWYRQTLGQGPEFLTYFQNEAQLEKSRLLSDRFSAERPKGSFSTLEIQRTEQGDSAMYLCASSLGQGSNSPLHFGNGTRLTVT.

In this sample, this clone turned up a few times. The CDR3 sequence is CASSSDHSGNTEAFF. CDR3 in DNA: TGTGCCAGCAGTTCCGACCATTCAGGGAACACTGAAGCTTTCTTT. The rearrangement links TRBV6-5 to TRBJ1-1; the D is unclear. V shed 4 bases and J shed 1 base, with 13 bases lying between them. The CDR3 has 15 residues. CDR1 MNHEY and CDR2 SVGAGI come from the germline V gene.

The genes are TRBV19 and TRBJ2-1; a possible D gene is TRBD2 (5 bases). The V and J ends lost 3 bases and 1 base respectively, with 10 bases between them. The CDR3 is 15 residues long. Germline CDR1 is LNHDA and CDR2 is SQIVND (reference sequence). CDR3 sequence reads: CASSIEDLSYNEQFF. For the CDR3, the DNA is TGTGCCAGTAGTATCGAGGACTTGTCCTACAATGAGCAGTTCTTC.

The V gene is TRBV5-6, the J gene TRBJ1-5; D gene unclear. V lost 2 bases and J 9 bases, leaving 12 bases between the germline ends. The germline CDR1 and CDR2 sequences are SGHDT and YYEEEE. This CDR3 spans 13 amino acids. CDR3 protein: CASSLSEARPQHF. The DNA of the CDR3 is TGTGCCAGCAGCTTATCCGAGGCCAGGCCCCAGCATTTT.

The CDR3 spells CAMAPPPTGTNYGYTF. In DNA form, the CDR3 reads TGTGCCATGGCCCCTCCCCCGACAGGGACAAACTATGGCTACACCTTC. This chain joins TRBV5-3 and TRBJ1-2; 7 bases are shared with TRBD1. TRBV5-3 has ORF status, its function being uncertain. The J segment lost 2 bases and the V segment lost 9 bases, leaving 16 bases of the junction unmatched. CDR3 length: 16 residues.

The gene calls are TRBV19 and TRBJ1-2; weak D call: TRBD1 (6 bases). The CDR3 is made up of 14 amino acids. V lost 7 bases and J lost 3, with 15 bases in between. CDR1 LNHDA and CDR2 SQIVND come from the germline V gene (reference sequence). The CDR3 is CASIRSGQDYGYTF. The CDR3 coding sequence is TGTGCCAGTATCCGATCGGGACAAGACTATGGCTACACCTTC.

This clone was found once. This chain connects TRBV15 to TRBJ1-1, with D perhaps matching TRBD1 (6 bases). The CDR3 length is 16 residues. Germline V gives CDR1 LNHNV, CDR2 YYDKDF (reference sequence). The V end was cut by 1 base, the J end by 6 bases, with 18 bases between. CDR3 nucleotide sequence: TGTGCCACCAGCAGAGTAGGAAACCAGGGGCCCTCTGAAGCTTTCTTT. This gives the protein CATSRVGNQGPSEAFF.

The table lists this clone with a count of one. The genes are TRBV7-3 and TRBJ2-3; D possibly corresponds to TRBD2 (6 bases). The germline V gene has CDR1 SGHTA and CDR2 FQGTGA. Between the trimmed V and J ends, which lost 2 bases and 6 bases, there was a span of 9 bases. This CDR3 region has 13 residues. The CDR3 nucleotides are TGTGCCAGCAGCTTATCCGGGAGTGATACGCAGTATTTT. Protein sequence: CASSLSGSDTQYF. Supplemented by reference TRBV7-3 and TRBJ2-3, the full variable domain reads GAGVSQTPSNKVTEKGKYVELRCDPISGHTALYWYRQSLGQGPEFLIYFQGTGAADDSGLPNDRFFAVRPEGSVSTLKIQRTERGDSAVYLCASSLSGSDTQYFGPGTRLTVL.

The rearrangement joins TRBV5-1 to TRBJ2-7; perhaps TRBD2 as D (5 bases). Germline loops: CDR1 SGHRS, CDR2 YFSETQ. Trimming shortened V by 1 base and J by 2 bases, and 16 bases separated the two germline ends. This CDR3 is built from 16 residues. The CDR3 region has the DNA TGCGCCAGCAGCTTGACCACACAGCGGTTAGCCTACGAGCAGTACTTC. Protein sequence: CASSLTTQRLAYEQYF.

V usage is TRBV9 and J usage is TRBJ2-1; D is perhaps TRBD2 (5 bases). V gave up 0 bases and J gave up 0 bases, with 7 bases separating them. CDR3 size: 15 residues. CDR1 and CDR2 from the germline V gene are SGDLS and YYNGEE. The CDR3 nucleotides read TGTGCCAGCAGCGTAGGAGCGGCCTCCTACAATGAGCAGTTCTTC. Translation: CASSVGAASYNEQFF.